These T cell receptor beta chains were read from a single sample in a study of blood T cell repertoires in COVID-19. TCRdb's copy holds only in-frame clones and misses some; the assay was immunoSEQ multiplex PCR. The sample lists more than 200,000 clones, about 79% seen once, with roughly 10% in the top ten. The sample was peripheral blood. Source of these receptors: an older man with acute or convalescent COVID-19. CDR3s include the opening cysteine and the closing phenylalanine or tryptophan. The D gene is left open where the match is weak. Part of the rows lack a size; the others show once, few, many or a class for expanded clones.

j_call: TRBJ2-7; d_call: TRBD1; v_call: TRBV7-2; clone_size: .; cdr3_nt: TGTGCCAGCAGCTTTGCCGGGACAGGGCCCTACGAGCAGTACTTC; cdr3_aa: CASSFAGTGPYEQYF
j_call: TRBJ2-5; d_call: TRBD1; v_call: TRBV24-1; clone_size: .; cdr3_nt: TGTGCCACCAGTGATACACAGGGGTCGTGGGAGACCCAGTACTTC; cdr3_aa: CATSDTQGSWETQYF
j_call: TRBJ2-3; d_call: .; v_call: TRBV6-2/TRBV6-3; clone_size: .; cdr3_nt: TGTGCCAGCAGTTACTCGGGCCGCGAAACAGATACGCAGTATTTT; cdr3_aa: CASSYSGRETDTQYF
j_call: TRBJ1-2; d_call: .; v_call: TRBV30; clone_size: .; cdr3_nt: TGTGCCTGGAGTCAACAGGGAACTAACTATGGCTACACCTTC; cdr3_aa: CAWSQQGTNYGYTF
j_call: TRBJ2-7; d_call: .; v_call: TRBV5-1; clone_size: .; cdr3_nt: TGCGCCAGCAGCTTGGAGGGGTCCCACGAGCAGTACTTC; cdr3_aa: CASSLEGSHEQYF
j_call: TRBJ2-7; d_call: TRBD1; v_call: TRBV6-1; clone_size: .; cdr3_nt: TGTGCCAGCAGTGAAAGGATAGGGGGCGGCGGTTCCTACGAGCAGTACTTC; cdr3_aa: CASSERIGGGGSYEQYF
j_call: TRBJ2-7; d_call: TRBD2; v_call: TRBV5-1; clone_size: .; cdr3_nt: TGCGCCAGCAGCTTAACTAGCGGGGCCTACGAGCAGTACTTC; cdr3_aa: CASSLTSGAYEQYF
j_call: TRBJ1-6; d_call: .; v_call: TRBV7-5; clone_size: .; cdr3_nt: TGTGCCAGAAGCTTCCGACAGGGACATCCCAATTCACCCCTCCACTTT; cdr3_aa: CARSFRQGHPNSPLHF
j_call: TRBJ2-7; d_call: TRBD1; v_call: TRBV5-1; clone_size: .; cdr3_nt: TGCGCCAGCAGCTTAAAGGGGGCTCATGGGGAGCAGTACTTC; cdr3_aa: CASSLKGAHGEQYF
j_call: TRBJ1-4; d_call: TRBD1; v_call: TRBV18; clone_size: few; cdr3_nt: TGTGCCAGCTCACCAGGGACAGGGTCTGAAAAACTGTTTTTT; cdr3_aa: CASSPGTGSEKLFF